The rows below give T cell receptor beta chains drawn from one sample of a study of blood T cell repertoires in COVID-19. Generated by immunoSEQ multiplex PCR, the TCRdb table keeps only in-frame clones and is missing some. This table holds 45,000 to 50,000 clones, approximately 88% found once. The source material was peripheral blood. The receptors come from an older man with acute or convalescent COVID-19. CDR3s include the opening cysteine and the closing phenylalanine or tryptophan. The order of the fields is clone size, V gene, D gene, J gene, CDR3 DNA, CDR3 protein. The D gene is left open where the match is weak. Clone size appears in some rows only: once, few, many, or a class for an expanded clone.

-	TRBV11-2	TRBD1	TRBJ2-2	TGTGCCAGCAGCTTACCAGGGGGTAGGACCGGGGAGCTGTTTTTT	CASSLPGGRTGELFF
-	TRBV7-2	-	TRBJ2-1	TGTGCCAGCAGCTTAGCGCCGGGACTTACCTACAATGAGCAGTTCTTC	CASSLAPGLTYNEQFF
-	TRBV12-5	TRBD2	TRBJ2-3	TGTGCTAGTGGTTTGGTACTTAGCGGGAGCCCGCCTAGCACAGATACGCAGTATTTT	CASGLVLSGSPPSTDTQYF
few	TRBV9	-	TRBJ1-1	TGTGCCAGCAGCGTAGCGCCCGGGGGAGGGAACACTGAAGCTTTCTTT	CASSVAPGGGNTEAFF
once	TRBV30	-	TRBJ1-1	TGTGCCTGTGCACGGGGGGCTGAAGCTTTCTTT	CACARGAEAFF
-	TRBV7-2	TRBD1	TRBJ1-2	TGTGCCAGCAGCTTAGGCGGCAGGGGGCACGGCTACACCTTC	CASSLGGRGHGYTF
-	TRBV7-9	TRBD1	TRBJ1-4	TGTGCCAGCAGCTCCCGCACCGCAGGGGGAAATGAAAAACTGTTTTTT	CASSSRTAGGNEKLFF
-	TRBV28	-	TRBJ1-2	TGTGCCAGCCATGGGCCGTTATATGGCTACACCTTC	CASHGPLYGYTF
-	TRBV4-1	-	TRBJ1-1	TGCGCCAGCAGCCCCTTACGGGAAAGGTGGGGGAACACTGAAGCTTTCTTT	CASSPLRERWGNTEAFF
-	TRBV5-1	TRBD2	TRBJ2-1	TGCGCCAGCAGCTTGGAGGGCACTAGCGGACCCTACAATGAGCAGTTCTTC	CASSLEGTSGPYNEQFF
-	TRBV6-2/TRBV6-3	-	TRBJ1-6	TGTGCCAGCAGTGACGCGGGGGGTTTTGATTCACCCCTCCACTTT	CASSDAGGFDSPLHF
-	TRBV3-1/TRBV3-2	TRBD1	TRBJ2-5	TGTGCCAGCAGCCAAGACCACAGGGGTGTGGAGACCCAGTACTTC	CASSQDHRGVETQYF
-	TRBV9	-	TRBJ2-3	TGTGCCAGCAGCGCCCCCTCAGGATCTTCAGCCGTCGATACGCAGTATTTT	CASSAPSGSSAVDTQYF
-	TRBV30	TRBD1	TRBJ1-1	TGTGCCTGGAGTAAAGGGACAGGGGGCCAGGGCACTGAAGCTTTCTTT	CAWSKGTGGQGTEAFF
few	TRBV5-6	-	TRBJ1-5	TGTGCCAGCAGCTCCGGAGGGGGGGCGGGTAGCAATCAGCCCCAGCATTTT	CASSSGGGAGSNQPQHF
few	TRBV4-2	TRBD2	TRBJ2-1	TGTGCCAGCAGCCATTCCGGGACTAGGGGAGGCTACAATGAGCAGTTCTTC	CASSHSGTRGGYNEQFF
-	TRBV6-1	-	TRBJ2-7	TGTGCCAGCAGCCCTCCTACAGGGGAGCAGTACTTC	CASSPPTGEQYF
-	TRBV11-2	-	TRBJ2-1	TGTGCCAGCAGCTTACCTCAGGGTGATGAGCAGTTCTTC	CASSLPQGDEQFF
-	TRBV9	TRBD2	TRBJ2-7	TGTGCCAGCAGCCCAGGGCGGGAGTGGACCTACGAGCAGTACTTC	CASSPGREWTYEQYF
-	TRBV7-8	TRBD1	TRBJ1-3	TGTGCCAGCAGCTCCCGGACAGGGACAAACACCATATATTTT	CASSSRTGTNTIYF
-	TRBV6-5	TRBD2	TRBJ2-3	TGTGCCAGCAGTAATAGCGGGACTAGCACAGATACGCAGTATTTT	CASSNSGTSTDTQYF
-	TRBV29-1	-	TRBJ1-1	TGCAGCTGGGGCCAGAACACTGAAGCTTTCTTT	CSWGQNTEAFF
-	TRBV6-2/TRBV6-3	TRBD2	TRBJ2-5	TGTGCCAGCAGTTTAGCGGGAGGGGTTGCGGAGACCCAGTACTTC	CASSLAGGVAETQYF
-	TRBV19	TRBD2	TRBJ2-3	TGTGCCAGTAGTAGGGGACTAGTCACAGATACGCAGTATTTT	CASSRGLVTDTQYF
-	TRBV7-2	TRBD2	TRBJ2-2	TGTGCCAGCAGCTTAAAGACTAGCGCTTTGACCGGGGAGCTGTTTTTT	CASSLKTSALTGELFF
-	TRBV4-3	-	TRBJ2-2	TGCGCCAGCAGCCAGGTCACGGGTCCCAGAACCGGGGAGCTGTTTTTT	CASSQVTGPRTGELFF
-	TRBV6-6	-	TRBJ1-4	TGTGCCAGCAGTGGCAATCCAACTAATGAAAAACTGTTTTTT	CASSGNPTNEKLFF
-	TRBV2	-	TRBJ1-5	TGTGCCACCGCACTGACAGCGAACTACAATCAGCCCCAGCATTTT	CATALTANYNQPQHF
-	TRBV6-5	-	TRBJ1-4	TGTGCCAGCAGCCAAAATGAAAAACTGTTTTTT	CASSQNEKLFF
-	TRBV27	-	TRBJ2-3	TGTGCCAGCAGTTTGAGCCCCCTCTATACGCAGTATTTT	CASSLSPLYTQYF
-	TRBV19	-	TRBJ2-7	TGTGCCAGTAGCCCCGGGGGTTCTCGCTACGAGCAGTACTTC	CASSPGGSRYEQYF
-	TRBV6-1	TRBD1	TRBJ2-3	TGTGCCAGCAGTGAAAACGCCGGGACAGGGGGCGCAGATACGCAGTATTTT	CASSENAGTGGADTQYF
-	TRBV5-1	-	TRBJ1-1	TGCGCCAGCAGCCTAAACCCCAGGGTAGACACTGAAGCTTTCTTT	CASSLNPRVDTEAFF
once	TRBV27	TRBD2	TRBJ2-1	TGTGCCAGCAGTTTCAAGCGGGAGGGGAAAGGCGAGCAGTTCTTC	CASSFKREGKGEQFF
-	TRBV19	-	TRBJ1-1	TGTGCCAGTAGCCGCGACGGACTTGAAGCTTTCTTT	CASSRDGLEAFF
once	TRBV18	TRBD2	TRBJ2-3	TGTGCCAGCTCACCTTCTTCGGGAGGAGGAAATACGCAGTATTTT	CASSPSSGGGNTQYF